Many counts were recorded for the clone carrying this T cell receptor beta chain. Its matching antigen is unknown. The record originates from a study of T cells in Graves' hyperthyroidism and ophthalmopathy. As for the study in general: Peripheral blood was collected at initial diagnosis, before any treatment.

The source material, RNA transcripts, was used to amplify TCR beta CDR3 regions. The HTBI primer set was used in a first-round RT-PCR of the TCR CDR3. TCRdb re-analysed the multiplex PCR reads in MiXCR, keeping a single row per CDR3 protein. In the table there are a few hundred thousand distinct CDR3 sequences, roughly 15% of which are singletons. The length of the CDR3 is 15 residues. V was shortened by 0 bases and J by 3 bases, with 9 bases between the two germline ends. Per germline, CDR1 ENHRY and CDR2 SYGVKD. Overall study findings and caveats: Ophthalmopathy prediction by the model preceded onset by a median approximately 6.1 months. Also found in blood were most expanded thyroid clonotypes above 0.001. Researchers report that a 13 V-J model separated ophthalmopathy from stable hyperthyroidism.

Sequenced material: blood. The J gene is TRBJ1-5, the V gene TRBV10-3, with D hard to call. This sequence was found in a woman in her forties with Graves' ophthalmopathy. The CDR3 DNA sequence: TGTGCCATCAGTGAGTCGGGGATACTCAATCAGCCCCAGCATTTT. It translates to CAISESGILNQPQHF.